This T cell receptor beta chain was sequenced in a study of T cells after posttransplantation cyclophosphamide. General study results and limits: Later blood repertoires were often dominated by clones from the donor CD8+ memory compartment. Skin or GI-infiltrating T cells shared few TRB sequences with blood. Recipient CMV seropositivity and CMV reactivation strongly tracked TRB clonality.

TCRdb's copy holds only in-frame clones and misses some; the assay was immunoSEQ multiplex PCR. The data contain around 15,000 clones, 80% to 90% of them singletons. The CDR3 is made up of 19 amino acids. The germline CDR1 and CDR2 sequences are MNHNS and SASEGT. The V end was cut by 4 bases, the J end by 2 bases, with 26 bases between. Notes on this clone: Its antigen is undetermined.

Sampled 1 year posttransplant, controls received myeloablative marrow transplants, methotrexate and a calcineurin inhibitor. This TCR was sampled from a male patient in his thirties who received an allogeneic stem cell transplant from an unrelated donor, was CMV-positive, and had acute and chronic GVHD. Some T cells may arise from the graft donor. The chain employs TRBV6-1 and TRBJ1-2; tentative D call: TRBD1 (6 bases). Sequencing was performed on PBMCs, taken 441 days after allogeneic stem cell transplant with calcineurin inhibitor and methotrexate. The CDR3: CASSVQQFPGPRGNYGYTF. The CDR3 nucleotides read TGTGCCAGCAGTGTTCAACAATTTCCAGGGCCGAGGGGGAACTATGGCTACACCTTC.